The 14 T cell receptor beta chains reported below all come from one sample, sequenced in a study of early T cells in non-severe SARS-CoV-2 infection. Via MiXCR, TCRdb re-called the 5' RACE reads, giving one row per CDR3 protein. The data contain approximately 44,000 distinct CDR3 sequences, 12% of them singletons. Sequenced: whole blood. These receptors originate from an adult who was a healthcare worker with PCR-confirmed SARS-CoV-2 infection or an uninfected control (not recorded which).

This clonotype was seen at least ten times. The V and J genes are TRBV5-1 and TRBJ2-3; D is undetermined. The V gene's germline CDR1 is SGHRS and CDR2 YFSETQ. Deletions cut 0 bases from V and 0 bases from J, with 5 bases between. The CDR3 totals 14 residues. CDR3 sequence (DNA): TGCGCCAGCAGCTTGGAAGGGAGCACAGATACGCAGTATTTT. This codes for CASSLEGSTDTQYF.

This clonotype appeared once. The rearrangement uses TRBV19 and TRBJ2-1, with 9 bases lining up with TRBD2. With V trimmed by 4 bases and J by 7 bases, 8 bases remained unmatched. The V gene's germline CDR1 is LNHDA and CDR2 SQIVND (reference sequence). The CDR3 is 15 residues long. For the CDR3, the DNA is TGTGCCAGTAGTAGAGCGGGAGGTAGAGGGAATGAGCAGTTCTTC. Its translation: CASSRAGGRGNEQFF.

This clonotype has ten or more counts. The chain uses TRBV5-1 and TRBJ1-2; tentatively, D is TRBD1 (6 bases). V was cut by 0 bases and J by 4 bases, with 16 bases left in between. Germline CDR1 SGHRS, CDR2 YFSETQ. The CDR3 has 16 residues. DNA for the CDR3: TGCGCCAGCAGCTTGGGTTCGGGACAAGCAATCTATGGCTACACCTTC. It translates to CASSLGSGQAIYGYTF.

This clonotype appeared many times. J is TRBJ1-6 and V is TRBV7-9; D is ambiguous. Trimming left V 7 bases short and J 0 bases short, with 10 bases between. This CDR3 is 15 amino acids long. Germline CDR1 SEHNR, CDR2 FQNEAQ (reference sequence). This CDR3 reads CASITGSSYNSPLHF. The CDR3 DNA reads TGTGCCAGCATCACCGGGAGCTCCTATAATTCACCCCTCCACTTT.

This CDR3 reads CASSRGRDFLGDTQYF. In DNA, the CDR3 is TGTGCCAGCAGCAGGGGACGAGACTTTTTAGGGGATACGCAGTATTTT. V usage is TRBV7-9 and J usage is TRBJ2-3, with D perhaps matching TRBD1 or TRBD2 (5 bases each). The germline V and J ends were trimmed by 5 bases and 6 bases, with 21 bases remaining between them. This CDR3 comprises 16 residues. In germline, CDR1 is SEHNR, CDR2 FQNEAQ (reference sequence).

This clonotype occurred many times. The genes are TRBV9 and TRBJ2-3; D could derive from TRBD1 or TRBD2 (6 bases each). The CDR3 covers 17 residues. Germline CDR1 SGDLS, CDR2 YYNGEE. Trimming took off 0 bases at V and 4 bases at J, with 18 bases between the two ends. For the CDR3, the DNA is TGTGCCAGCAGCGTAGGGAATGGAGGGGGGCCCCCAGATACGCAGTATTTT. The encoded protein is CASSVGNGGGPPDTQYF.

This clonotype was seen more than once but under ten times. CDR3 region: CASSLLSRGQETQYF. The CDR3 coding sequence is TGTGCCAGCAGCTTACTCTCAAGAGGCCAAGAGACCCAGTACTTC. The rearrangement uses TRBV11-2 and TRBJ2-5; no definite D call. Germline values: CDR1 SGHAT, CDR2 FQNNGV. V lost 2 bases and J 1 base, leaving 11 bases between the germline ends. The CDR3 has 15 residues.

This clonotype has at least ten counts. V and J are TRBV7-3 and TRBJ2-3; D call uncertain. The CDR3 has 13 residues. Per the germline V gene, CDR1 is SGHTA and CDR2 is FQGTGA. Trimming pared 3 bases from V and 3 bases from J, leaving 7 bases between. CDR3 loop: CASSFGSTDTQYF. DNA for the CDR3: TGTGCCAGCAGCTTCGGGTCAACAGATACGCAGTATTTT.

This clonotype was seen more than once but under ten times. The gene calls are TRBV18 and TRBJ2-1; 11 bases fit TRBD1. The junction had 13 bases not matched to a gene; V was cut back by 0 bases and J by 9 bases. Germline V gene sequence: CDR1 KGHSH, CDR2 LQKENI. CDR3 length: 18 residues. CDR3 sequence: CASSPPLPDRGPEGEQFF. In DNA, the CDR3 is TGTGCCAGCTCACCACCGCTACCGGACAGGGGGCCAGAGGGTGAGCAGTTCTTC.

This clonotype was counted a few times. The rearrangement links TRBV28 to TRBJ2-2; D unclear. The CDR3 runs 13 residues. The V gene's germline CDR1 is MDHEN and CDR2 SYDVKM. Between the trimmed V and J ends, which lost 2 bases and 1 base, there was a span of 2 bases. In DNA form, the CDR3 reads TGTGCCAGCAGTTTACAGAACACCGGGGAGCTGTTTTTT. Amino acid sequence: CASSLQNTGELFF. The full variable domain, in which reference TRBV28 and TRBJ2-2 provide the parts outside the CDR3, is DVKVTQSSRYLVKRTGEKVFLECVQDMDHENMFWYRQDPGLGLRLIYFSYDVKMKEKGDIPEGYSVSREKKERFSLILESASTNQTSMYLCASSLQNTGELFFGEGSRLTVL.

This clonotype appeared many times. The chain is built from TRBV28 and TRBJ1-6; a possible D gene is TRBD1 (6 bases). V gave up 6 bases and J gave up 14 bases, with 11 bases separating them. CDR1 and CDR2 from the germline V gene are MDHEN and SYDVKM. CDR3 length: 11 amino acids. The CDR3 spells CASSVRGSLHF. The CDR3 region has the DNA TGTGCCAGCAGCGTAAGGGGGTCCCTCCACTTT.

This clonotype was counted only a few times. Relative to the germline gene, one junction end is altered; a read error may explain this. The CDR3 is CSAATEGVNSPLHF. In DNA, the CDR3 is TGTAGTGCCGCCACGGAAGGGGTGAATTCACCCCTCCACTTT. The chain has TRBV20-1 and TRBJ1-6; possible D gene TRBD1, 5 bases. From germline, CDR1 is DFQATT and CDR2 SNEGSKA (reference sequence). This CDR3 has 14 residues.

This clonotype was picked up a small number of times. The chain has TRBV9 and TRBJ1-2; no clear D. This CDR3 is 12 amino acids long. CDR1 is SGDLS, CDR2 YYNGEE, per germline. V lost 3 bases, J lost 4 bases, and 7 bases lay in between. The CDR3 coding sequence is TGTGCCAGCAGCGCATATAGCTATGGCTACACCTTC. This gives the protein CASSAYSYGYTF.

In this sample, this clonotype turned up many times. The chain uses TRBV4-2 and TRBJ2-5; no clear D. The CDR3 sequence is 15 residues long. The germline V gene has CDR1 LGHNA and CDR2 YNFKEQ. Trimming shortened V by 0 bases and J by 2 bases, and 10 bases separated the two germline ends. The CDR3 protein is CASSQDEFQQETQYF. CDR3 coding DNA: TGTGCCAGCAGCCAAGACGAATTCCAACAAGAGACCCAGTACTTC.